Listed below are T cell receptor beta chains from one sample, sequenced in a study of identical twins. TCRdb recomputed calls from the 5' RACE reads with MiXCR, one row per CDR3 protein. Of some 1,600,000 distinct CDR3 sequences in the sample, under 35% are singletons; the top ten hold 0.25% to 0.3%. The sequenced sample consisted of cord blood. Receptor source: a newborn girl in good health. CDR3s include the opening cysteine and the closing phenylalanine or tryptophan. The order of the fields is J gene, clone size, V gene, D gene, CDR3 DNA, CDR3 protein. D genes are given only for firm matches. Part of the rows lack a size; the others show once, few, many or a class for expanded clones.

>TRBJ2-1|NA|TRBV28|TRBD2
TGTTCGATACCCGGGACTAGCGTCAATGAGCAGTTCTTC
CSIPGTSVNEQFF
>TRBJ2-5|NA|TRBV20-1|TRBD2
TGCAGTGCTGGCGGGGGGGCTTTGGAGACCCAGTACTTC
CSAGGGALETQYF
>TRBJ2-5|few|TRBV11-2|NA
TGTGCCAGCAGCTTAGATTCGATTGGTTCGGAGACCCAGTACTTC
CASSLDSIGSETQYF
>TRBJ1-6|NA|TRBV2|NA
TGTGCCAGCAGTGAAGGACCTGGTAAAATGCATTCACCCCTCCACTTT
CASSEGPGKMHSPLHF
>TRBJ1-1|NA|TRBV7-8|NA
TGTGCCAGCAGTCCCGGGGCCATTAGGAACACTGAAGCTTTCTTT
CASSPGAIRNTEAFF
>TRBJ1-1|few|TRBV20-1|NA
TGCAGTGCTAGGGGGAGGTCGGTGAACACTGAAGCTTTCTTT
CSARGRSVNTEAFF
>TRBJ2-3|few|TRBV7-8|TRBD2
TGTGCCAGCAGCTTAGATTGGTCTAGCGGAGTACACACAGATACGCAGTATTTT
CASSLDWSSGVHTDTQYF
>TRBJ1-5|few|TRBV6-2/TRBV6-3|NA
TGTGCCAGCAGTTACGCCGCCCGCAATCAGCCCCAGCATTTT
CASSYAARNQPQHF
>TRBJ1-4|few|TRBV7-6|NA
TGTGCCAGCAGCTTAGGGGGTGGGCCGCCTATAAATGAAAAACTGTTTTTT
CASSLGGGPPINEKLFF
>TRBJ2-5|few|TRBV14|NA
TGTGCCAGCAGCCAAGGCTCTAGGGCAGAGACCCAGTACTTC
CASSQGSRAETQYF
>TRBJ2-5|NA|TRBV7-2|TRBD1
TGTGCCAGCAGAGGAGATTCCAGGGGGATTGAGACCCAGTACTTC
CASRGDSRGIETQYF
>TRBJ2-3|NA|TRBV27|NA
TGTGCCAGCAGTTCGAGGACAAGGAGGACAGATACGCAGTATTTT
CASSSRTRRTDTQYF
>TRBJ2-3|few|TRBV28|TRBD1
TGTGCATGCGGGTACGTGACAGGGGCCTACACAGATACGCAGTATTTT
CACGYVTGAYTDTQYF
>TRBJ2-6|few|TRBV28|NA
TGTGCCAGCAGTTCCCCAGGGAAAGGGGCCAACGTCCTGACTTTC
CASSSPGKGANVLTF
>TRBJ2-3|NA|TRBV28|NA
TGTGCCAGCAGGGTAGTACGAACAGATACGCAGTATTTT
CASRVVRTDTQYF
>TRBJ2-2|NA|TRBV4-2|NA
TGTGCCAGCAGCCAAGAGGGTTCCACCGGGGAGCTGTTTTTT
CASSQEGSTGELFF
>TRBJ2-7|few|TRBV10-1|TRBD1
TGCGCCAGCAGTGAGAATCCCGGGACAGGTTACGAGCAGTACTTC
CASSENPGTGYEQYF
>TRBJ2-1|many|TRBV29-1|NA
TGCAGCGTTGGGATTGACAATGAGCAGTTCTTC
CSVGIDNEQFF